These T cell receptor beta chains were read from a single sample in a study of OX40 agonist ivuxolimab in advanced cancers. The assay was immunoSEQ multiplex PCR, and TCRdb's table has in-frame clones only and misses some. The sample lists about 69,000 clones, roughly 84% occurring once. This specimen was CD4+ or CD8+ T cells sorted from blood, taken in a trial of the OX40 agonist ivuxolimab. These receptors were collected from an adult with an advanced solid tumor such as melanoma, head and neck, liver or kidney cancer. CDR3s include the opening cysteine and the closing phenylalanine or tryptophan. The order of the fields is V gene, D gene, clone size, J gene, CDR3 DNA, CDR3 protein. A D gene is named only where the DNA matches it firmly. For some rows the clone size is stated as once, few or many, or as a class when expanded; others skip it.

V: TRBV7-2; D: TRBD1; size: -; J: TRBJ1-5; DNA: TGTGCCAGCAGCCGACAGGGGGGCTCCACTTATAGCAATCAGCCCCAGCATTTT; CDR3: CASSRQGGSTYSNQPQHF
V: TRBV7-9; D: TRBD2; size: -; J: TRBJ2-5; DNA: TGTGCCTGGGGGGGGTTCGGGACCCAGTACTTC; CDR3: CAWGGFGTQYF
V: TRBV18; D: -; size: -; J: TRBJ2-3; DNA: TGTGCCAGCTCACCACCCGCCGGGCGGGATACGCAGTATTTT; CDR3: CASSPPAGRDTQYF
V: TRBV19; D: -; size: few; J: TRBJ1-6; DNA: TGTGCCAGTAGTATAGGGGGGGATTCACCCCTCCACTTT; CDR3: CASSIGGDSPLHF
V: TRBV4-3; D: -; size: -; J: TRBJ1-1; DNA: TGCGCCAGCAGCCAAGTCCTCGGGACATTCATCTCTGAAGCTTTCTTT; CDR3: CASSQVLGTFISEAFF
V: TRBV27; D: TRBD2; size: -; J: TRBJ2-5; DNA: TGTGCCAGCAACCCTCTATCTAGCGGGAGGGGCGGGACCCAGTACTTC; CDR3: CASNPLSSGRGGTQYF
V: TRBV7-2; D: -; size: -; J: TRBJ2-7; DNA: TGTGCCAGCAGCCTGACGATCTACGAGCAGTACTTC; CDR3: CASSLTIYEQYF
V: TRBV11-2; D: -; size: once; J: TRBJ2-1; DNA: TGTGCCAGCAGCTCCCGTTCTTTCAATGAGCAGTTCTTC; CDR3: CASSSRSFNEQFF
V: TRBV9; D: -; size: -; J: TRBJ2-5; DNA: TGTGCCAGCAGCGTAGTAGGGGCCTTGGGAGAGACCCAGTACTTC; CDR3: CASSVVGALGETQYF
V: TRBV18; D: TRBD1; size: -; J: TRBJ1-5; DNA: TGTGCCAGCTCACCGTCAGGGGGCGATCAGCCCCAGCATTTT; CDR3: CASSPSGGDQPQHF
V: TRBV29-1; D: -; size: -; J: TRBJ1-1; DNA: TGCAGCGTCCTACCTGGGACTGAAGCTTTCTTT; CDR3: CSVLPGTEAFF
V: TRBV7-9; D: -; size: -; J: TRBJ2-5; DNA: TGTGCCAGCAGCTTATTTCTCGGGAGCCGGGAGACCCAGTACTTC; CDR3: CASSLFLGSRETQYF
V: TRBV18; D: -; size: -; J: TRBJ2-6; DNA: TGTGCCAGCTCACGGGACTGGAACTCTGGGGCCAACGTCCTGACTTTC; CDR3: CASSRDWNSGANVLTF
V: TRBV4-1; D: TRBD2; size: -; J: TRBJ2-3; DNA: TGCGCCAGCAGCCCGCGGGGGGCGGTAGATACGCAGTATTTT; CDR3: CASSPRGAVDTQYF
V: TRBV19; D: -; size: -; J: TRBJ1-3; DNA: TGTGCCAGTACCATGATAACAGCCACCCGGAATACTGGAAACACCATATATTTT; CDR3: CASTMITATRNTGNTIYF
V: TRBV4-2; D: TRBD2; size: -; J: TRBJ2-5; DNA: TGTGCCAGCAGACCTAGCGGGAGAGGTGAGACCCAGTACTTC; CDR3: CASRPSGRGETQYF
V: TRBV6-5; D: -; size: -; J: TRBJ1-5; DNA: TGTGCCAGCAGTTACTCTGGGGGCCCAAATCAGCCCCAGCATTTT; CDR3: CASSYSGGPNQPQHF
V: TRBV9; D: -; size: -; J: TRBJ2-3; DNA: TGTGCCAGCAGCGTAGGGAACACAGATACGCAGTATTTT; CDR3: CASSVGNTDTQYF
V: TRBV6-5; D: -; size: -; J: TRBJ2-7; DNA: TGTGCCAGTCGGGACGGCATATACGAGCAGTACTTC; CDR3: CASRDGIYEQYF
V: TRBV2; D: -; size: -; J: TRBJ2-1; DNA: TGTGCCGGGAGGGGGCTGGACAATGAGCAGTTCTTC; CDR3: CAGRGLDNEQFF
V: TRBV11-3; D: TRBD1; size: -; J: TRBJ2-1; DNA: TGTGCCAGCAGCCCACGACAGGGGGATACACGAAATGAGCAGTTCTTC; CDR3: CASSPRQGDTRNEQFF
V: TRBV5-1; D: -; size: -; J: TRBJ2-7; DNA: TGCGCCAGCAGCTTGGAGGGGACCTACGAGCAGTACTTC; CDR3: CASSLEGTYEQYF